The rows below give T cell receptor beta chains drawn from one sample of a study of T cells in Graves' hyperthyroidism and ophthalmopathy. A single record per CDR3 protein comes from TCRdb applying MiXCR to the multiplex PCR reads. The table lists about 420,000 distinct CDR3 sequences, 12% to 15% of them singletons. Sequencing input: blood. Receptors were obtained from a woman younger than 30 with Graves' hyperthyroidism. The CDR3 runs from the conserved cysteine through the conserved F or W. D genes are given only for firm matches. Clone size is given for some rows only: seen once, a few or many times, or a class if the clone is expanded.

cdr3_nt: TGTGCCAGCAGCCCTACTACAGGGAGGCACGAGCAGTACTTC; cdr3_aa: CASSPTTGRHEQYF; d_call: .; cdr3_length: 14; j_call: TRBJ2-7; v_call: TRBV7-2; clone_size: few
cdr3_nt: TGTGCTAGTGGTACTAGACAGGGATTACAGCCCCAGCATTTT; cdr3_aa: CASGTRQGLQPQHF; d_call: TRBD1; cdr3_length: 14; j_call: TRBJ1-5; v_call: TRBV12-5; clone_size: .
cdr3_nt: TGCGCCAGCAGTGAGCGGGCGTTACACAAACGGGGGCCGGTTTCCTCTGAAGCTTTCTTT; cdr3_aa: CASSERALHKRGPVSSEAFF; d_call: .; cdr3_length: 20; j_call: TRBJ1-1; v_call: TRBV10-2; clone_size: .
cdr3_nt: TGTGCCAGCAGCTTAATGACTAGCTGGCACAATGAGCAGTTCTTC; cdr3_aa: CASSLMTSWHNEQFF; d_call: TRBD2; cdr3_length: 15; j_call: TRBJ2-1; v_call: TRBV7-8; clone_size: many
cdr3_nt: TGTGCCAGCTCATCCCGGGACAGGGAACATCAGCCCCAGCATTTT; cdr3_aa: CASSSRDREHQPQHF; d_call: TRBD1; cdr3_length: 15; j_call: TRBJ1-5; v_call: TRBV18; clone_size: .
cdr3_nt: TGTGCCAGCAGCGTCACAGGCTTCAATGAAAAACTGTTTTTT; cdr3_aa: CASSVTGFNEKLFF; d_call: .; cdr3_length: 14; j_call: TRBJ1-4; v_call: TRBV7-2; clone_size: many
cdr3_nt: TGTGCCAGCAAGTCTTCCCGGGGAATGTACGGCGAGCAGTACTTC; cdr3_aa: CASKSSRGMYGEQYF; d_call: .; cdr3_length: 15; j_call: TRBJ2-7; v_call: TRBV6-1; clone_size: many
cdr3_nt: TGCAGTGCTACCGAGACAGGTTCCAGGGAGCAGTTCTTC; cdr3_aa: CSATETGSREQFF; d_call: .; cdr3_length: 13; j_call: TRBJ2-1; v_call: TRBV20-1; clone_size: .
cdr3_nt: TGTGCCAGCAGCTTAATAGTCGGGGTCTCCTACAATGAGCAGTTCTTC; cdr3_aa: CASSLIVGVSYNEQFF; d_call: .; cdr3_length: 16; j_call: TRBJ2-1; v_call: TRBV7-2; clone_size: .
cdr3_nt: TGCAGTGCTAGAGATCCTCAGGGCGCAACTAATGAAAAACTGTTTTTT; cdr3_aa: CSARDPQGATNEKLFF; d_call: .; cdr3_length: 16; j_call: TRBJ1-4; v_call: TRBV20-1; clone_size: .
cdr3_nt: TGCAGTGCTATAGGACTCAGCTCCTACAATGAGCAGTTCTTC; cdr3_aa: CSAIGLSSYNEQFF; d_call: .; cdr3_length: 14; j_call: TRBJ2-1; v_call: TRBV20-1; clone_size: many
cdr3_nt: TGCGCCAGCAGCCAAGACGTACAGGGGGCTTATGGCTACACCTTC; cdr3_aa: CASSQDVQGAYGYTF; d_call: TRBD1; cdr3_length: 15; j_call: TRBJ1-2; v_call: TRBV4-3; clone_size: .
cdr3_nt: TGTGCCAGCAGCCAAGACACCTATCAGCCCCAGCATTTT; cdr3_aa: CASSQDTYQPQHF; d_call: .; cdr3_length: 13; j_call: TRBJ1-5; v_call: TRBV2; clone_size: many
cdr3_nt: TGCGCCAGCAGCTTGGGCGGGGAGGACACCGGGGAGCTGTTTTTT; cdr3_aa: CASSLGGEDTGELFF; d_call: .; cdr3_length: 15; j_call: TRBJ2-2; v_call: TRBV5-1; clone_size: .
cdr3_nt: TGTGCCAGCAGTTGGGGGACAGGGATCACAGAGACCCAGTACTTC; cdr3_aa: CASSWGTGITETQYF; d_call: TRBD1; cdr3_length: 15; j_call: TRBJ2-5; v_call: TRBV7-9; clone_size: many
cdr3_nt: TGTGCCAGCAGTAAAGGCGGGTTGTACGAGCAGTACTTC; cdr3_aa: CASSKGGLYEQYF; d_call: .; cdr3_length: 13; j_call: TRBJ2-7; v_call: TRBV12-3/TRBV12-4; clone_size: many
cdr3_nt: .; cdr3_aa: CASSLGLRAGELFF; d_call: .; cdr3_length: 14; j_call: TRBJ2-2; v_call: TRBV13; clone_size: few
cdr3_nt: TGTGCCAGCAGCCCCTCGACTAGCGGCTACACAGATACGCAGTATTTT; cdr3_aa: CASSPSTSGYTDTQYF; d_call: TRBD2; cdr3_length: 16; j_call: TRBJ2-3; v_call: TRBV7-2; clone_size: many
cdr3_nt: TGCAGCGTTGTATGGCAGGGGGCCTACGAGCAGTACTTC; cdr3_aa: CSVVWQGAYEQYF; d_call: TRBD1; cdr3_length: 13; j_call: TRBJ2-7; v_call: TRBV29-1; clone_size: few
cdr3_nt: TGTGCCAGTAGTATTAACCGGGCCAACCTCTATGGCTACACCTTC; cdr3_aa: CASSINRANLYGYTF; d_call: .; cdr3_length: 15; j_call: TRBJ1-2; v_call: TRBV19; clone_size: .
cdr3_nt: TGTGCCAGCAGTTACGCACGACAGGGGAAGAACACCGGGGAGCTGTTTTTT; cdr3_aa: CASSYARQGKNTGELFF; d_call: TRBD1; cdr3_length: 17; j_call: TRBJ2-2; v_call: TRBV6-5; clone_size: many
cdr3_nt: TGTGCCAGCAGTTTTGGGGGGGGTAGCCTCACCGGCTACACCTTC; cdr3_aa: CASSFGGGSLTGYTF; d_call: .; cdr3_length: 15; j_call: TRBJ1-2; v_call: TRBV12-3/TRBV12-4; clone_size: many
cdr3_nt: TGTGCCAGCAGTTTCGGACTAACCTATGAGCAGTTCTTC; cdr3_aa: CASSFGLTYEQFF; d_call: .; cdr3_length: 13; j_call: TRBJ2-1; v_call: TRBV27; clone_size: .
cdr3_nt: TGTGCCAGCAGCTTTCGGGGGAGGGCCTTGGATGAGCAGTTCTTC; cdr3_aa: CASSFRGRALDEQFF; d_call: TRBD2; cdr3_length: 15; j_call: TRBJ2-1; v_call: TRBV7-9; clone_size: many
cdr3_nt: TGTGCCAGCAGTTCCGGGACAGGGGGCTTGGAGACCCAGTACTTC; cdr3_aa: CASSSGTGGLETQYF; d_call: TRBD1; cdr3_length: 15; j_call: TRBJ2-5; v_call: TRBV6-2/TRBV6-3; clone_size: .
cdr3_nt: TGTGCCTGGAGTGAGATCAGGGAGGCCGGGGAGCTGTTTTTT; cdr3_aa: CAWSEIREAGELFF; d_call: .; cdr3_length: 14; j_call: TRBJ2-2; v_call: TRBV30; clone_size: .
cdr3_nt: TGTGCCAGCAGTGAAAGTACACGTCTGAACACTGAAGCTTTCTTT; cdr3_aa: CASSESTRLNTEAFF; d_call: .; cdr3_length: 15; j_call: TRBJ1-1; v_call: TRBV2; clone_size: many
cdr3_nt: TGCAGTGCTAGCTTGAGCGATCTTGTAGGAGAGACCCAGTACTTC; cdr3_aa: CSASLSDLVGETQYF; d_call: .; cdr3_length: 15; j_call: TRBJ2-5; v_call: TRBV20-1; clone_size: many
cdr3_nt: TGTGCCAGCGGGGGACTAGCGGACTACGAGCAGTACTTC; cdr3_aa: CASGGLADYEQYF; d_call: TRBD2; cdr3_length: 13; j_call: TRBJ2-7; v_call: TRBV27; clone_size: .
cdr3_nt: TGTGCCAGCAGGAGGGGGGGTACTGAAGCTTTCTTT; cdr3_aa: CASRRGGTEAFF; d_call: .; cdr3_length: 12; j_call: TRBJ1-1; v_call: TRBV6-2/TRBV6-3; clone_size: many
cdr3_nt: TGTGCCTGGAGTGTAGGAGAGAGCAATCAGCCCCAGCATTTT; cdr3_aa: CAWSVGESNQPQHF; d_call: .; cdr3_length: 14; j_call: TRBJ1-5; v_call: TRBV30; clone_size: many
cdr3_nt: TGTGCCAGCAGTTTTCCGGCGTCGCTCGGTCAGCCCCAGCATTTT; cdr3_aa: CASSFPASLGQPQHF; d_call: .; cdr3_length: 15; j_call: TRBJ1-5; v_call: TRBV28; clone_size: few
cdr3_nt: TGTGCCACCAGTCAGGGCCTCTTCTATGGCTACACCTTC; cdr3_aa: CATSQGLFYGYTF; d_call: .; cdr3_length: 13; j_call: TRBJ1-2; v_call: TRBV19; clone_size: .
cdr3_nt: TGTGCCAGCTCACCGCCCGCGACTGAAGCTTTCTTT; cdr3_aa: CASSPPATEAFF; d_call: .; cdr3_length: 12; j_call: TRBJ1-1; v_call: TRBV18; clone_size: few
cdr3_nt: TGTGCCAGCAGCTTAGGCGGAAGACAGGGCTACACCTTC; cdr3_aa: CASSLGGRQGYTF; d_call: .; cdr3_length: 13; j_call: TRBJ1-2; v_call: TRBV11-3; clone_size: .
cdr3_nt: TGTGCCAGCAGCTTGATGGGGGGCGCGGACACTGAAGCTTTCTTT; cdr3_aa: CASSLMGGADTEAFF; d_call: .; cdr3_length: 15; j_call: TRBJ1-1; v_call: TRBV5-6; clone_size: many
cdr3_nt: TGTGCCAGCAGCCAGATCCGGGGCCATCAGAGATTACTAGCGGGAGCCTACGAGCAGTACTTC; cdr3_aa: CASSQIRGHQRLLAGAYEQYF; d_call: TRBD2; cdr3_length: 21; j_call: TRBJ2-7; v_call: TRBV28; clone_size: many
cdr3_nt: TGTGCCAGCAGCTTAGATGTAGTTGCTGAAGCTTTCTTT; cdr3_aa: CASSLDVVAEAFF; d_call: .; cdr3_length: 13; j_call: TRBJ1-1; v_call: TRBV5-6; clone_size: many
cdr3_nt: TGCGCCAGCAGTGAACGGGGGTACCAAGAGACCCAGTACTTC; cdr3_aa: CASSERGYQETQYF; d_call: .; cdr3_length: 14; j_call: TRBJ2-5; v_call: TRBV10-2; clone_size: many
cdr3_nt: TGCAGCGTTGATCGGGACAGGGAAGTCAATGAGCAGTTCTTC; cdr3_aa: CSVDRDREVNEQFF; d_call: TRBD1; cdr3_length: 14; j_call: TRBJ2-1; v_call: TRBV29-1; clone_size: many
cdr3_nt: TGCGCCAGCAGCCACGGGCCAGGAAATGAAAAACTGTTTTTT; cdr3_aa: CASSHGPGNEKLFF; d_call: .; cdr3_length: 14; j_call: TRBJ1-4; v_call: TRBV4-1; clone_size: .
cdr3_nt: TGCAGCGTTGCTGCAGGGGGCTACGGGACTGAAGCTTTCTTT; cdr3_aa: CSVAAGGYGTEAFF; d_call: TRBD1; cdr3_length: 14; j_call: TRBJ1-1; v_call: TRBV29-1; clone_size: .
cdr3_nt: TGCAGTGCCGCAGGGGGCGGCTACGAGCAGTACTTC; cdr3_aa: CSAAGGGYEQYF; d_call: TRBD1; cdr3_length: 12; j_call: TRBJ2-7; v_call: TRBV20-1; clone_size: many
cdr3_nt: TGTGCCAGCAGCTTAGGGCTTCAGGAGACCCAGTACTTC; cdr3_aa: CASSLGLQETQYF; d_call: .; cdr3_length: 13; j_call: TRBJ2-5; v_call: TRBV7-9; clone_size: many
cdr3_nt: TGCGCCAGCAGCTTGGGGACTGACTTGGAGCAGTACTTC; cdr3_aa: CASSLGTDLEQYF; d_call: .; cdr3_length: 13; j_call: TRBJ2-7; v_call: TRBV5-1; clone_size: .
cdr3_nt: TGTGCCAGCAGTTTTGGACAGATCTCCTACAATGAGCAGTTCTTC; cdr3_aa: CASSFGQISYNEQFF; d_call: .; cdr3_length: 15; j_call: TRBJ2-1; v_call: TRBV6-1; clone_size: few
cdr3_nt: TGTGCCAGCAGCATACCGGGATCCTCTGGAAACACCATATATTTT; cdr3_aa: CASSIPGSSGNTIYF; d_call: .; cdr3_length: 15; j_call: TRBJ1-3; v_call: TRBV5-5; clone_size: few
cdr3_nt: TGTGCCAGCTCACAACAGGGGCCTTATAGCAATCAGCCCCAGCATTTT; cdr3_aa: CASSQQGPYSNQPQHF; d_call: TRBD1; cdr3_length: 16; j_call: TRBJ1-5; v_call: TRBV18; clone_size: .
cdr3_nt: TGTGCCAGCAGCTTGGAGGCAGGGAGGATCTCCTACAATGAGCAGTTCTTC; cdr3_aa: CASSLEAGRISYNEQFF; d_call: .; cdr3_length: 17; j_call: TRBJ2-1; v_call: TRBV5-6; clone_size: many
cdr3_nt: TGTGCCAGCAGCCCCGGACTAGCGCTCACAGATACGCAGTATTTT; cdr3_aa: CASSPGLALTDTQYF; d_call: TRBD2; cdr3_length: 15; j_call: TRBJ2-3; v_call: TRBV7-3; clone_size: few
cdr3_nt: TGTGCCAGCAGCCAAGCCACAGGGGGGAACACCGGGGAGCTGTTTTTT; cdr3_aa: CASSQATGGNTGELFF; d_call: TRBD1; cdr3_length: 16; j_call: TRBJ2-2; v_call: TRBV3-1; clone_size: many
cdr3_nt: TGTGCCGGCTCACCGAGGACAGGGGACACTGAAGCTTTCTTT; cdr3_aa: CAGSPRTGDTEAFF; d_call: TRBD1; cdr3_length: 14; j_call: TRBJ1-1; v_call: TRBV18; clone_size: once